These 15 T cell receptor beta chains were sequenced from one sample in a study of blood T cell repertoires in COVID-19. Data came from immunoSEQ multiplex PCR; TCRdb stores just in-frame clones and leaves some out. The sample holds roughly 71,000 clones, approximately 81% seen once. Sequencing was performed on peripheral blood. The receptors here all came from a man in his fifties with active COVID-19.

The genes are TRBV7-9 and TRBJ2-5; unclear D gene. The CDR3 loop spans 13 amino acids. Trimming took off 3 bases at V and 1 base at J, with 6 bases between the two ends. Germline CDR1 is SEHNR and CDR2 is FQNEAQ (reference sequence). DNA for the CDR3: TGTGCCAGCAGCTTCGCAGGCCAAGAGACCCAGTACTTC. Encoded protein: CASSFAGQETQYF. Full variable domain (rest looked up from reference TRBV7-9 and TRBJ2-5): DTGVSQNPRHKITKRGQNVTFRCDPISEHNRLYWYRQTLGQGPEFLTYFQNEAQLEKSRLLSDRFSAERPKGSFSTLEIQRTEQGDSAMYLCASSFAGQETQYFGPGTRLLVL.

CDR3 DNA sequence: TGCGCCAGCAGCCAAACGATCGGGTACCAAGAGACCCAGTACTTC. Translated: CASSQTIGYQETQYF. The gene calls are TRBV4-1 and TRBJ2-5; no clear D. CDR1 MGHRA and CDR2 YSYEKL come from the germline V gene. The CDR3 totals 15 residues. Deletions cut 2 bases from V and 0 bases from J, with 10 bases between.

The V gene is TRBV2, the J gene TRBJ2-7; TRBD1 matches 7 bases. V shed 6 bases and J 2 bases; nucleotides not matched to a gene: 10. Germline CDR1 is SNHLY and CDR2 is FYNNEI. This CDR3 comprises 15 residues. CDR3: CASRSPTGQAYEQYF. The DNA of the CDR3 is TGTGCCAGCAGGAGCCCGACAGGGCAAGCCTACGAGCAGTACTTC. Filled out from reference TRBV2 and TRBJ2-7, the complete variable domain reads EPEVTQTPSHQVTQMGQEVILRCVPISNHLYFYWYRQILGQKVEFLVSFYNNEISEKSEIFDDQFSVERPDGSNFTLKIRSTKLEDSAMYFCASRSPTGQAYEQYFGPGTRLTVT.

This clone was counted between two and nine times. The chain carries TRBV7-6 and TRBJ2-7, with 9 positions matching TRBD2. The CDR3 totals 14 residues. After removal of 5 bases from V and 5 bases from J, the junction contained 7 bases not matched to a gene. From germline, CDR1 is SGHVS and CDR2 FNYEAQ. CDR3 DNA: TGTGCCAGCAGCCCGGCGGGAGGGCCCCACGAGCAGTACTTC. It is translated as CASSPAGGPHEQYF. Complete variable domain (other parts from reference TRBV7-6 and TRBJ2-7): GAGVSQSPRYKVTKRGQDVALRCDPISGHVSLYWYRQALGQGPEFLTYFNYEAQQDKSGLPNDRFSAERPEGSISTLTIQRTEQRDSAMYRCASSPAGGPHEQYFGPGTRLTVT.

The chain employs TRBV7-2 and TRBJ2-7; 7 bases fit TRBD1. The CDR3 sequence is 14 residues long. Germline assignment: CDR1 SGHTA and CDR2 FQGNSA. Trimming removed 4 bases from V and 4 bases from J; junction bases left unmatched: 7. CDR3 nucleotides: TGTGCCAGCAGCTCAGGCGACAGGGTATACGAGCAGTACTTC. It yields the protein CASSSGDRVYEQYF.

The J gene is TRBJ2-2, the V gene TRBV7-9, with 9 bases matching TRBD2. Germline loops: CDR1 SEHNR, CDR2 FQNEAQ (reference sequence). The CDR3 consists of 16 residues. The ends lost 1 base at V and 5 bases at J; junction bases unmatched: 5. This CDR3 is CASSLGAGGGTGELFF. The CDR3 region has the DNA TGTGCCAGCAGCTTAGGAGCGGGAGGAGGGACCGGGGAGCTGTTTTTT.

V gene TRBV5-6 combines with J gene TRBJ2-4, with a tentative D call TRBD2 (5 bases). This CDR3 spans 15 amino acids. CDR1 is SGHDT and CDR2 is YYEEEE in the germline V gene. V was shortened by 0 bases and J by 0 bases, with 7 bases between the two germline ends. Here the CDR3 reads CASSLGGVAKNIQYF. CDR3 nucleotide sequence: TGTGCCAGCAGCTTGGGGGGAGTAGCCAAAAACATTCAGTACTTC.

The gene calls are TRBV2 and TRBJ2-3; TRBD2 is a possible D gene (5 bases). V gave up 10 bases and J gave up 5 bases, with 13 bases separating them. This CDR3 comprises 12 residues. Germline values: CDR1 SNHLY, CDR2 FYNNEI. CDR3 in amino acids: CATARTQDTQYF. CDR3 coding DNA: TGTGCCACCGCCAGGACTCAAGATACGCAGTATTTT.

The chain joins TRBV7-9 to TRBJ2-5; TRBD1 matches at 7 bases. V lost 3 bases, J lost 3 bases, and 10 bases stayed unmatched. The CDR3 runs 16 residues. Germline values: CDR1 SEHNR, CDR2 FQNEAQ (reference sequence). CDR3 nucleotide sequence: TGTGCCAGCAGCTTCCACAGGGGTCTATTAGAAGAGACCCAGTACTTC. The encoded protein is CASSFHRGLLEETQYF.

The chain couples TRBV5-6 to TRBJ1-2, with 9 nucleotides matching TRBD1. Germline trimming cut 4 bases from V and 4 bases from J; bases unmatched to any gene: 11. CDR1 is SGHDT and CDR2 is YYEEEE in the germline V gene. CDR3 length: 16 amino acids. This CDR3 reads CASSTGGQGIIYGYTF. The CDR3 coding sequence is TGTGCCAGCAGCACTGGGGGACAGGGTATCATCTATGGCTACACCTTC.

The CDR3 loop reads CASSESSRGDEQFF. In nucleotides, the CDR3 is TGTGCCAGCAGTGAATCGTCCCGCGGGGATGAGCAGTTCTTC. The gene calls are TRBV2 and TRBJ2-1; D might be TRBD2 (6 bases). The V end was cut by 2 bases, the J end by 8 bases, with 13 bases between. Germline values: CDR1 SNHLY, CDR2 FYNNEI. The CDR3 extends over 14 amino acids.

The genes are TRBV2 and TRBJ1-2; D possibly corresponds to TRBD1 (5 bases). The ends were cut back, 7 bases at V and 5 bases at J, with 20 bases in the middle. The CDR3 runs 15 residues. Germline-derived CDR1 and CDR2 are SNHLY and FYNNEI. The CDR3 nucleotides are TGTGCCAGCACCCTCGGGTCAGGGAACTATTATGGCTACACCTTC. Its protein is CASTLGSGNYYGYTF.

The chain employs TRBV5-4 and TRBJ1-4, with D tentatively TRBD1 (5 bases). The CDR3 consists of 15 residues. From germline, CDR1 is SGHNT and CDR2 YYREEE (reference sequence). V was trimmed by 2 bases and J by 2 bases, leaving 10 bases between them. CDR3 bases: TGTGCCAGCAGCTTCTCACAGGATACTAATGAAAAACTGTTTTTT. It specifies CASSFSQDTNEKLFF.

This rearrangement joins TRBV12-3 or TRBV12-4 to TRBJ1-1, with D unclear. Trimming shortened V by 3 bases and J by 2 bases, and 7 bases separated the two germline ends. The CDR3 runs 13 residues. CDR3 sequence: CASSLGRNTEAFF. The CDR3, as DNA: TGTGCCAGCAGTTTGGGCAGAAACACTGAAGCTTTCTTT.

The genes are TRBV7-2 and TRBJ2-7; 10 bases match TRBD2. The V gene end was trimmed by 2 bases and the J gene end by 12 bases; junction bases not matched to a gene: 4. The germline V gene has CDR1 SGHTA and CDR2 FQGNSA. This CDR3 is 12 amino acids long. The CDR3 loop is CASSLSSGGMYF. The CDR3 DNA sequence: TGTGCCAGCAGCTTATCTAGCGGGGGTATGTACTTC.